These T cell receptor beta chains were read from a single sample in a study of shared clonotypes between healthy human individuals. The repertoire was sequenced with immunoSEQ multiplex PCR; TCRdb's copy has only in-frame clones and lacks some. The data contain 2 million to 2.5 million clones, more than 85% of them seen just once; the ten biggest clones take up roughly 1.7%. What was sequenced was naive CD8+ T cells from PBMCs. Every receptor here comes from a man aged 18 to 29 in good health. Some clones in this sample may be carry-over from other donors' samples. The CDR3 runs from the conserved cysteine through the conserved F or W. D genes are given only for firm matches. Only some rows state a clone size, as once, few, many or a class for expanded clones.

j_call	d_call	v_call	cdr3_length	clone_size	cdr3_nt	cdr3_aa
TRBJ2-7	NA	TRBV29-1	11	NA	TGCAGCGTTGAAGTACTAGGTGAGCAGTACTTC	CSVEVLGEQYF
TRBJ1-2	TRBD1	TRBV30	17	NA	TGTGCCTGGAGTGTACCTTTCGAGACAGGGTACCCTTATGGCTACACCTTC	CAWSVPFETGYPYGYTF
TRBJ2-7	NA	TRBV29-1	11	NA	TGCAGCGTCGCGGTCGGGGTCGAGCAGTACTTC	CSVAVGVEQYF
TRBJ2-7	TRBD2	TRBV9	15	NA	TGTGCCAGCAGCGTAGGAGCTAGCGGGTCGCAGGAGCAGTACTTC	CASSVGASGSQEQYF
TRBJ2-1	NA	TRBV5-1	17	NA	TGCGCCAGCAGCCGCCCACCCCCGGGACGGCATGGCAATGAGCAGTTCTTC	CASSRPPPGRHGNEQFF
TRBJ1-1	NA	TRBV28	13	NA	TGTGCCAGCAGACCTCCAGGGGCCACTGAAGCTTTCTTT	CASRPPGATEAFF
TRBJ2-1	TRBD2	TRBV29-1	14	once	TGCAGCGAAGACGGGGGGGCAGGGGTCAATGAGCAGTTCTTC	CSEDGGAGVNEQFF
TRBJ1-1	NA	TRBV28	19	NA	TGTGCCAGCAGTTTCCTCCCCGTCCGGGCCCCGGGCGGAAACACTGAAGCTTTCTTT	CASSFLPVRAPGGNTEAFF
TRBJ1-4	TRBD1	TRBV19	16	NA	TGTGCCAGTAGTCCCCGGGACAGGGGGTTTAATGAAAAACTGTTTTTT	CASSPRDRGFNEKLFF
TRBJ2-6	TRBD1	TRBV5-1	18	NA	TGCGCCAGCAGCCCCGGGACAGATTACAGGTCTGGGGCCAACGTCCTGACTTTC	CASSPGTDYRSGANVLTF
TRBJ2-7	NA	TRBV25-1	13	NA	TGTGCCAGCAGTGAACCGGGGACCTACGAGCAGTACTTC	CASSEPGTYEQYF
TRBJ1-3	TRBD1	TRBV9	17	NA	TGTGCCAGCAGCGTTTTAACAGGGGGCCGCTCTGGAAACACCATATATTTT	CASSVLTGGRSGNTIYF
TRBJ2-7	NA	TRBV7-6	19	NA	TGTGCCAGCAGCTTAATCCGGGACACGGCGGGAGTAGGTCTGGGCGAGCAGTACTTC	CASSLIRDTAGVGLGEQYF
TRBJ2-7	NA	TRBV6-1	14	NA	TGTGCCAGCAGTGAGACCCATCCCCACTACGAGCAGTACTTC	CASSETHPHYEQYF
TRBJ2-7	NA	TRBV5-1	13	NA	TGCGCCAGCAGCTTGGAGGACCGCTACGAGCAGTACTTC	CASSLEDRYEQYF
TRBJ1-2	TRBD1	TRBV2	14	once	TGTGCCAGCAGTGAAACAGGGGGTCGCTATGGCTACACCTTC	CASSETGGRYGYTF
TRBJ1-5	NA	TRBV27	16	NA	TGTGCCAGCAGTTTATCGGGGGGGTATAGCAATCAGCCCCAGCATTTT	CASSLSGGYSNQPQHF
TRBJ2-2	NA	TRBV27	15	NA	TGTGCCAGCAGTTTTCATTATCGGAACACCGGGGAGCTGTTTTTT	CASSFHYRNTGELFF
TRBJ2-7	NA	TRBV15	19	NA	TGTGCCACCAGCGGGGAGGGGGAGGATCAGTTGCGGAGCGGAAACGAGCAGTACTTC	CATSGEGEDQLRSGNEQYF
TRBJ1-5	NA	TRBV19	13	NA	TGTGCCAGTAGTATTGGCTTTAATCAGCCCCAGCATTTT	CASSIGFNQPQHF
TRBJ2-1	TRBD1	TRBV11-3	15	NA	TGTGCCAGCAGCTCGGGGGACAGGCCCTACAATGAGCAGTTCTTC	CASSSGDRPYNEQFF
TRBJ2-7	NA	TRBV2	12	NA	TGTGCCAGCAGTGAACGGTCCTACGAGCAGTACTTC	CASSERSYEQYF
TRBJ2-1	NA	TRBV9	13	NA	TGTGCCAGCAGCGGAGGGAGGCACAATGAGCAGTTCTTC	CASSGGRHNEQFF
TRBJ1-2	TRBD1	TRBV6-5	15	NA	TGTGCCAGCAGTTACGGGACAGGGGCCCATTATGGCTACACCTTC	CASSYGTGAHYGYTF
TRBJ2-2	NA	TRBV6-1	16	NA	TGTGCCAGCAGTGAAATTGGGCTTCGGGACACCGGGGAGCTGTTTTTT	CASSEIGLRDTGELFF
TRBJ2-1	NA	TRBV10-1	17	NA	TGCGCCAGCAGTGAGTCTGGGGCCCTAGTGGTGGGCAATGAGCAGTTCTTC	CASSESGALVVGNEQFF
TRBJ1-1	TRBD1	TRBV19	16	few	TGTGCCAGTAGTAGAGGGGACAGCCCCATTCGCGCTGAAGCTTTCTTT	CASSRGDSPIRAEAFF
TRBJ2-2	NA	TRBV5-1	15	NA	TGCGCCAGCAGCTTGTGGCGGGGGAACACCGGGGAGCTGTTTTTT	CASSLWRGNTGELFF
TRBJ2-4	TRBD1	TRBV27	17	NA	TGTGCCAGTAGAGAGGCGACAGGGGGGGACTCGGGAAACATTCAGTACTTC	CASREATGGDSGNIQYF
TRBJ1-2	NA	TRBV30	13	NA	TGTGCCTGGAGCCGACAGACTCTCTATGGCTACACCTTC	CAWSRQTLYGYTF
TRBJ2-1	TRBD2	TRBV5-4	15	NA	TGTGCCAGCAGCTTGCTAGCGGGAGACCTGCATGAGCAGTTCTTC	CASSLLAGDLHEQFF
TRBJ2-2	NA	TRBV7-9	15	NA	TGTGCCAGCAGCTTATTAATCACTAACACCGGGGAGCTGTTTTTT	CASSLLITNTGELFF
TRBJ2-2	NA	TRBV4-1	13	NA	TGCGCCAGCAGCCAAGTGGAAAGCAGGGAGCTGTTTTTT	CASSQVESRELFF
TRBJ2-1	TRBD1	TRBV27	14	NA	TGTGCCAGCAGGATCCGGGACAGGAGGCATGAGCAGTTCTTC	CASRIRDRRHEQFF
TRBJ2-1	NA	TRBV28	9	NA	TGTGCCAGTGGGAGTGAGCAGTTCTTC	CASGSEQFF
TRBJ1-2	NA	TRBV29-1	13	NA	TGCAGCGTTGAGGGGGGCAGGAGCTATGGCTACACCTTC	CSVEGGRSYGYTF
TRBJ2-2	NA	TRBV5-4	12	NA	TGTGCCAGCAGCGCCTACGAGTCGGAGCTGTTTTTT	CASSAYESELFF
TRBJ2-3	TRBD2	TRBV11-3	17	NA	TGTGCCAGCAGCCCTGGTGGGTGGGAGGGCCTAACAGATACGCAGTATTTT	CASSPGGWEGLTDTQYF
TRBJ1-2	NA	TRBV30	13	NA	TGTGCCTGGAGTGAAACAGGCGGGTATGGCTACACCTTC	CAWSETGGYGYTF
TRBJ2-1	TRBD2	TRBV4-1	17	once	TGCGCCAGCAGCCTAAATCCGACTAGCGGGAGGGTAGGTGAGCAGTTCTTC	CASSLNPTSGRVGEQFF
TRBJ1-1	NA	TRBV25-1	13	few	TGTGCCAGCAGTGGATTAATGAACACTGAAGCTTTCTTT	CASSGLMNTEAFF
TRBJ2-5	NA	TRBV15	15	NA	TGTGCCACCAGCAGAGAGGCGGACCGGGAAGAGACCCAGTACTTC	CATSREADREETQYF
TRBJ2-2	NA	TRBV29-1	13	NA	TGCAGCGTCCTATGGGGGAACACCGGGGAGCTGTTTTTT	CSVLWGNTGELFF
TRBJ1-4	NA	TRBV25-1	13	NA	TGTGCCAGCAGTGAATATCAGGGGAATGGACTGTTTTTT	CASSEYQGNGLFF
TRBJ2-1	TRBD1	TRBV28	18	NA	TGTGCCAGCAGCCCGTTTTTTGTGCGGGACAGGGCTGACGATGAGCAGTTCTTC	CASSPFFVRDRADDEQFF
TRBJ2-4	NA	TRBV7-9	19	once	TGTGCCAGCAGCGCCCCCTCTTTGGGAAAAAGGTCGGCCAAAAACATTCAGTACTTC	CASSAPSLGKRSAKNIQYF
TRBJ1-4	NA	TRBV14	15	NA	TGTGCCAGCAGCCTGTACCGGGAACCTAATGAAAAACTGTTTTTT	CASSLYREPNEKLFF
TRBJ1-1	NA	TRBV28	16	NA	TGTGCCAGCAGTTTATGGGTTGAGGAAATGAACACTGAAGCTTTCTTT	CASSLWVEEMNTEAFF
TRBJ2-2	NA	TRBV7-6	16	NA	TGTGCCAGCGGAAACAGCGGGTTTTCTAACACCGGGGAGCTGTTTTTT	CASGNSGFSNTGELFF
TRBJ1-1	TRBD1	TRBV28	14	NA	TGTGCCAGCAGTGGCCACAGGGGGCAAGCTGAAGCTTTCTTT	CASSGHRGQAEAFF
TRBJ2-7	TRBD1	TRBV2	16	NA	TGTGCCAGCAGCAAGAACCTCCGGGACAGTTCCTACGAGCAGTACTTC	CASSKNLRDSSYEQYF
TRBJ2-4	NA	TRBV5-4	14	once	TGTGCCAGCAGCTGGGGGTTAGCCAAAAACATTCAGTACTTC	CASSWGLAKNIQYF
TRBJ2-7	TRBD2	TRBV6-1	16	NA	TGTGCCAGCAGTGAACCCGGACTAGCGGGAGCCTACGAGCAGTACTTC	CASSEPGLAGAYEQYF
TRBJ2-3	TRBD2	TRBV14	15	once	TGTGCCAGCAGCCAGTTAGCGGGAGCCGCAGATACGCAGTATTTT	CASSQLAGAADTQYF
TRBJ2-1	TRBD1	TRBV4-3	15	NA	TGCGCCAGCAGCCCTGGGACAGGGGTGGGCAATGAGCAGTTCTTC	CASSPGTGVGNEQFF
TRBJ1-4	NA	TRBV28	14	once	TGTGCCAGCAGTTTTGGCTCGGGTGGGGAAAAACTGTTTTTT	CASSFGSGGEKLFF
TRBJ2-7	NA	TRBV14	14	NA	TGTGCCAGCAGCCAAGATCGGAGGGAGGTCGAGCAGTACTTC	CASSQDRREVEQYF
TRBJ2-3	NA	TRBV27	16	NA	TGTGCCAGCAGGGTCAATGAAGGATCTAGCACAGATACGCAGTATTTT	CASRVNEGSSTDTQYF